This T cell receptor (beta chain) is from a study of blood T cell repertoires in COVID-19. Study details: Collection of acute and convalescent COVID-19 samples took place in the United States, Italy and Spain.

Repertoires were generated with immunoSEQ multiplex PCR, while TCRdb's copy carries only in-frame clones and drops some. The profile shows some 150,000 clones, about 90% of them singletons. Germline CDR1 and CDR2: SEHNR and FQNEAQ (reference sequence). The CDR3 extends over 15 amino acids. V lost 1 base to trimming and J lost 8 bases, with 14 bases between them. Input material: peripheral blood. The TCR was taken from an older woman with acute or convalescent COVID-19. The chain is built from TRBV7-9 and TRBJ1-4; possible D gene TRBD1, 5 bases. Here the CDR3 DNA reads TGTGCCAGCAGCTTAGACACTGGGGCCGACGAAAAACTGTTTTTT. This gives the protein CASSLDTGADEKLFF.